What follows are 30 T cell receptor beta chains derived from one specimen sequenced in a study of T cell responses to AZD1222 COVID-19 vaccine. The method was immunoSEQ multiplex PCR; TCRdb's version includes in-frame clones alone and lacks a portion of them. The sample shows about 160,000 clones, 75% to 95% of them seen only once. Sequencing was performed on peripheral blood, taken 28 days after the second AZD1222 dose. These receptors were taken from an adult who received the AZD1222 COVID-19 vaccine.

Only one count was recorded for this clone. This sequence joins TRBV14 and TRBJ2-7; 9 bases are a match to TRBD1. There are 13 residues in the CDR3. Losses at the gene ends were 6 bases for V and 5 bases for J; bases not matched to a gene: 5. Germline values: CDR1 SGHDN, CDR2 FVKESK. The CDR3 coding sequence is TGTGCCAGCAGATACAGGGGGCAGGACGAGCAGTACTTC. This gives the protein CASRYRGQDEQYF.

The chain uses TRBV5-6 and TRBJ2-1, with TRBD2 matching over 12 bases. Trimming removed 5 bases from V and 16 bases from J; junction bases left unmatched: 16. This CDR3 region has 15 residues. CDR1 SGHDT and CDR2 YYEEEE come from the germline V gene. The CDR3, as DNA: TGTGCCAGCAGAACCGGGACTAGCGGGTCCCAAAGCAAATTCTTC. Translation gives CASRTGTSGSQSKFF.

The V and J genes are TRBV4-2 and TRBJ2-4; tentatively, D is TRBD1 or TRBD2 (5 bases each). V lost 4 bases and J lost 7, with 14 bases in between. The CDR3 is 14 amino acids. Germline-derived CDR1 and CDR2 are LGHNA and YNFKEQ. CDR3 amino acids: CASSLGRDANIQYF. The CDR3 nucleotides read TGTGCCAGCAGCCTTGGAAGGGACGCGAACATTCAGTACTTC.

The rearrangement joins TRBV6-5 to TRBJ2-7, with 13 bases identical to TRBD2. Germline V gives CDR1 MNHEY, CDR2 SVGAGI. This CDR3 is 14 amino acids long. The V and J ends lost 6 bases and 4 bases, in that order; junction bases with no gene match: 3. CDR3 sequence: CASRGGLAGYEQYF. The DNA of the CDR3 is TGTGCCAGCAGGGGGGGACTAGCGGGATACGAGCAGTACTTC.

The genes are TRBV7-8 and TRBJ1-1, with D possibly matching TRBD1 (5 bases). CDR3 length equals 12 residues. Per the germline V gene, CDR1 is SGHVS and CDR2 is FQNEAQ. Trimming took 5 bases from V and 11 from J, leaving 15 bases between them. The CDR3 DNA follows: TGTGCCAGCAGCCTGTCTACAGGTACCGCTTTCTTT. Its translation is CASSLSTGTAFF. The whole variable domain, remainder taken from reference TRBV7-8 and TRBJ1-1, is GAGVSQSPRYKVAKRGQDVALRCDPISGHVSLFWYQQALGQGPEFLTYFQNEAQLDKSGLPSDRFFAERPEGSVSTLKIQRTQQEDSAVYLCASSLSTGTAFFGQGTRLTVV.

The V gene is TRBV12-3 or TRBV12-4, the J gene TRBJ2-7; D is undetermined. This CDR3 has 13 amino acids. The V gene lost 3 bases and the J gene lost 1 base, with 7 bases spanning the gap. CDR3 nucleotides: TGTGCCAGCAGTTTTGGGCCTTCCTACGAGCAGTACTTC. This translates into CASSFGPSYEQYF.

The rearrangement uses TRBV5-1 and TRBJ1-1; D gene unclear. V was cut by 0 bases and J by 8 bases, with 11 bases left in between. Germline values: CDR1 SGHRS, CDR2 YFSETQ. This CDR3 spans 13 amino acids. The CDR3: CASSLEAGREAFF. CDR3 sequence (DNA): TGCGCCAGCAGCTTGGAGGCAGGCCGAGAAGCTTTCTTT.

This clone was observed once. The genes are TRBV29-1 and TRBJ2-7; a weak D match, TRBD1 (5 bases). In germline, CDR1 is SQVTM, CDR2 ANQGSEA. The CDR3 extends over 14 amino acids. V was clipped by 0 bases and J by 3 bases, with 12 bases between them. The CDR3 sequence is CSVEDRVGFYEQYF. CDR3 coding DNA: TGCAGCGTTGAAGACAGGGTAGGGTTCTACGAGCAGTACTTC.

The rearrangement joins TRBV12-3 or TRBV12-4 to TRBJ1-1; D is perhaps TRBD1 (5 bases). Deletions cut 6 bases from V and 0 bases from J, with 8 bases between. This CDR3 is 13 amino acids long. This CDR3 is CASSPTVNTEAFF. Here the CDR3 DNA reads TGTGCCAGCAGCCCGACAGTGAACACTGAAGCTTTCTTT.

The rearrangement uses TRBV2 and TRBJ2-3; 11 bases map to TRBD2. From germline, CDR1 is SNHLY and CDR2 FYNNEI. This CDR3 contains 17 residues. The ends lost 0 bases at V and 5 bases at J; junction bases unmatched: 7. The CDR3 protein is CASSEAPGTSGLDTQYF. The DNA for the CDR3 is TGTGCCAGCAGTGAAGCGCCCGGGACTAGCGGCCTAGATACGCAGTATTTT.

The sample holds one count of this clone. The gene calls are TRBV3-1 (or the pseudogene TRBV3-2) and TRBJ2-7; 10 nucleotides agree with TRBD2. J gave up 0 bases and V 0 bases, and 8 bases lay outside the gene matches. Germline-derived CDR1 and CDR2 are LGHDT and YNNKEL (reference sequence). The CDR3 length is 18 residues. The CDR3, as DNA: TGTGCCAGCAGCCAAGATCGACGGCTAGCGGGGGACTCCTACGAGCAGTACTTC. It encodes CASSQDRRLAGDSYEQYF.

CDR3 region: CASSAVPVSTEAFF. Written as DNA, the CDR3 is TGTGCCAGTAGTGCCGTCCCGGTGAGCACTGAAGCTTTCTTT. The chain employs TRBV19 and TRBJ1-1; D is unresolved. Germline assignment: CDR1 LNHDA and CDR2 SQIVND (reference sequence). Trimming stripped 5 bases from V and 4 bases from J, with 14 bases between. There are 14 residues in the CDR3.

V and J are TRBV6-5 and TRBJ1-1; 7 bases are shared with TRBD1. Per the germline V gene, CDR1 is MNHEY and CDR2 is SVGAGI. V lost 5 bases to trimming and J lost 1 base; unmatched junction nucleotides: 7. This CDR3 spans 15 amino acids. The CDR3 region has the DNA TGTGCCAGCAGTACTCGGACAGGACAGAACACTGAAGCTTTCTTT. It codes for CASSTRTGQNTEAFF.

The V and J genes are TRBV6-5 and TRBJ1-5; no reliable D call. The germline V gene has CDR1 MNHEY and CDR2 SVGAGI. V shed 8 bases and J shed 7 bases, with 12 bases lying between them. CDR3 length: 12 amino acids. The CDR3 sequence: CASLGGGQPQHF. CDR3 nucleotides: TGTGCCAGCCTGGGCGGTGGACAGCCCCAGCATTTT.

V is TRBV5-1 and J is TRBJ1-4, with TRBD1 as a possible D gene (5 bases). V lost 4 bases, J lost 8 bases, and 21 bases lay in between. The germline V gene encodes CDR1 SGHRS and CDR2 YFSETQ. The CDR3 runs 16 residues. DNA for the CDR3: TGCGCCAGCAGCGCCCAGGGACGGGGCGCGCGGGAAAAACTGTTTTTT. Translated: CASSAQGRGAREKLFF.

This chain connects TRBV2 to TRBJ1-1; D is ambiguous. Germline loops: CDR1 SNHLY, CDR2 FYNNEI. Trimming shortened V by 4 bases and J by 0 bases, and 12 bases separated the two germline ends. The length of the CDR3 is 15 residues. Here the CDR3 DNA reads TGTGCCAGCAGTGTGGGTGGTACGGTGAACACTGAAGCTTTCTTT. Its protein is CASSVGGTVNTEAFF. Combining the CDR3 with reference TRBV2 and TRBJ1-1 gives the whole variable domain EPEVTQTPSHQVTQMGQEVILRCVPISNHLYFYWYRQILGQKVEFLVSFYNNEISEKSEIFDDQFSVERPDGSNFTLKIRSTKLEDSAMYFCASSVGGTVNTEAFFGQGTRLTVV.

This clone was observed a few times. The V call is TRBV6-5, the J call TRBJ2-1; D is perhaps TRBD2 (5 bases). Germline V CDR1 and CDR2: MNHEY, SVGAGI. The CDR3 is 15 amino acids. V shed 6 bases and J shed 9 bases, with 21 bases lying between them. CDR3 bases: TGTGCCAGCAGCCTATACCTCCCGGGGTGGGCTGAGCAGTTCTTC. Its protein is CASSLYLPGWAEQFF.

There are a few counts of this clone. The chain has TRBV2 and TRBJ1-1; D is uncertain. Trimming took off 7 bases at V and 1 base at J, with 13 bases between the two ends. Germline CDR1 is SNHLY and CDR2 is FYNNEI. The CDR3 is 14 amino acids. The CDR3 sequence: CASTQEQKNTEAFF. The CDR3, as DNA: TGTGCCAGCACCCAGGAACAGAAGAACACTGAAGCTTTCTTT. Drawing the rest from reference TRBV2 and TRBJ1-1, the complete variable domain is EPEVTQTPSHQVTQMGQEVILRCVPISNHLYFYWYRQILGQKVEFLVSFYNNEISEKSEIFDDQFSVERPDGSNFTLKIRSTKLEDSAMYFCASTQEQKNTEAFFGQGTRLTVV.

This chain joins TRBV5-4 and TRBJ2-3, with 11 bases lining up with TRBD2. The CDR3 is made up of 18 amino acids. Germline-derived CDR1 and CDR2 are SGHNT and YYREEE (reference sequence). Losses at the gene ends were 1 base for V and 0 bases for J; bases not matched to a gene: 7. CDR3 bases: TGTGCCAGCAGCTTGATAGGACTAGCGGGTTCTAGCACAGATACGCAGTATTTT. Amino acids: CASSLIGLAGSSTDTQYF. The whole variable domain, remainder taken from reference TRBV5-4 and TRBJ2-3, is ETGVTQSPTHLIKTRGQQVTLRCSSQSGHNTVSWYQQALGQGPQFIFQYYREEENGRGNFPPRFSGLQFPNYSSELNVNALELDDSALYLCASSLIGLAGSSTDTQYFGPGTRLTVL.

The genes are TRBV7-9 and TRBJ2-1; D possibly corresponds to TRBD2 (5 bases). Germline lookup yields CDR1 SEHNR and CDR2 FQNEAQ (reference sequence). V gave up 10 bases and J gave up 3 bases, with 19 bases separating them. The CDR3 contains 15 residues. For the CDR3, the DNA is TGTGCCACCCCGATAAGCGGCCGATACTACAATGAGCAGTTCTTC. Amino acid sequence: CATPISGRYYNEQFF.

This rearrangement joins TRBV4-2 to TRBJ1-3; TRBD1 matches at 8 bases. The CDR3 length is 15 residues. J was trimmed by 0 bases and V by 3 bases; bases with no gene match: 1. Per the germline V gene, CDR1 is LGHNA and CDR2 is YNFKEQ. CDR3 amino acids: CASSQTGDSGNTIYF. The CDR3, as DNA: TGTGCCAGCAGCCAGACAGGGGACTCTGGAAACACCATATATTTT.

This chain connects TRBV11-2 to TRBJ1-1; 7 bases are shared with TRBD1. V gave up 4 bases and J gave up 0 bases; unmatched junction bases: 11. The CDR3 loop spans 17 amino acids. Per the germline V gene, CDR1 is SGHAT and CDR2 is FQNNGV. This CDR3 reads CASSSRGQDPMNTEAFF. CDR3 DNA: TGTGCCAGCAGCTCCCGTGGACAGGACCCAATGAACACTGAAGCTTTCTTT.

CDR3 in amino acids: CASSSGGTGLWETQYF. CDR3 coding DNA: TGCGCCAGCAGCTCCGGGGGGACAGGGTTGTGGGAGACCCAGTACTTC. The chain recombines TRBV5-1 with TRBJ2-5; 9 bases agree with TRBD1. This CDR3 spans 16 amino acids. Trimming removed 3 bases from V and 5 bases from J; junction bases left unmatched: 11. Per the germline V gene, CDR1 is SGHRS and CDR2 is YFSETQ.

The chain's CDR3 is CASSPDRGPYNSPLHF. Here the CDR3 DNA reads TGTGCCAGCAGCCCTGACAGGGGACCCTATAATTCACCCCTCCACTTT. The chain has TRBV7-9 and TRBJ1-6; TRBD1 matches at 8 bases. CDR3 length: 16 amino acids. Germline CDR1 is SEHNR and CDR2 is FQNEAQ (reference sequence). Germline trimming cut 5 bases from V and 2 bases from J; bases unmatched to any gene: 5.

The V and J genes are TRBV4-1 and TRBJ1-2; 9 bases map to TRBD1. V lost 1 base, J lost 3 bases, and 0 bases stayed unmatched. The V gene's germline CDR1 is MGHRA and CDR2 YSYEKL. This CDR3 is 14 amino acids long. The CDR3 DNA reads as TGCGCCAGCAGCCAAGGGGACAGGGACTATGGCTACACCTTC. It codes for CASSQGDRDYGYTF.

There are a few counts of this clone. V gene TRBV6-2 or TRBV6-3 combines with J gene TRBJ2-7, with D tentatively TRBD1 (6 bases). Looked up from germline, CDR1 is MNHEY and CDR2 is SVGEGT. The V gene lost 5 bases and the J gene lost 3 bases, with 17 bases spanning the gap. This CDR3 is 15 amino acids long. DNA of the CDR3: TGTGCCAGCAGTAGAACGCAGGGGACAAACTACGAGCAGTACTTC. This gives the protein CASSRTQGTNYEQYF.

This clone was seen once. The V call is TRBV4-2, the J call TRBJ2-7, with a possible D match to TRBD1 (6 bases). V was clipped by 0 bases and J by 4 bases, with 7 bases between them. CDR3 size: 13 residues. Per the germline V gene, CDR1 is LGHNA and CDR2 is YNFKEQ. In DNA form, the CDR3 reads TGTGCCAGCAGCCAAGAAAGGGGGTACGAGCAGTACTTC. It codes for CASSQERGYEQYF.

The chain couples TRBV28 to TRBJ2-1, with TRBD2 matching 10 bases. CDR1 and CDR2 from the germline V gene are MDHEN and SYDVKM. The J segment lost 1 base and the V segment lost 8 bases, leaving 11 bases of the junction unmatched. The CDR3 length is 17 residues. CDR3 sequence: CASGGGLAGGSYNEQFF. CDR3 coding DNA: TGTGCCAGCGGGGGGGGATTAGCGGGAGGTTCCTACAATGAGCAGTTCTTC.

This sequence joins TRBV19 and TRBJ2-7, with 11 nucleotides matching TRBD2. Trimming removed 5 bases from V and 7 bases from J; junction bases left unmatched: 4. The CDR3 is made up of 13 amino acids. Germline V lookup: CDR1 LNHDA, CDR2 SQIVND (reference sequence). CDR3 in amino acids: CASSLVAGGEQYF. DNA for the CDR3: TGTGCCAGTAGTTTGGTAGCGGGAGGGGAGCAGTACTTC. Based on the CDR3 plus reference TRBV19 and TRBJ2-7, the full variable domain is DGGITQSPKYLFRKEGQNVTLSCEQNLNHDAMYWYRQDPGQGLRLIYYSQIVNDFQKGDIAEGYSVSREKKESFPLTVTSAQKNPTAFYLCASSLVAGGEQYFGPGTRLTVT.

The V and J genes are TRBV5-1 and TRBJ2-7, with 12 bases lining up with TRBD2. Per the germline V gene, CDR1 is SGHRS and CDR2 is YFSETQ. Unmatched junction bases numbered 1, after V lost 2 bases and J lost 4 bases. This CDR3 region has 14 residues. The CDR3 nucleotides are TGCGCCAGCAGCTTCGGGACTAGCGGGTACGAGCAGTACTTC. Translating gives CASSFGTSGYEQYF. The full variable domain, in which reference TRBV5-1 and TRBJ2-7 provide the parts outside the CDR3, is KAGVTQTPRYLIKTRGQQVTLSCSPISGHRSVSWYQQTPGQGLQFLFEYFSETQRNKGNFPGRFSGRQFSNSRSEMNVSTLELGDSALYLCASSFGTSGYEQYFGPGTRLTVT.